The 12 T cell receptor beta chains presented below share a single source sample, sequenced in a study of T-cell memory formation after mild COVID-19. TCRdb used MiXCR to reprocess the 5' RACE reads, holding one entry per CDR3 protein. The repertoire holds roughly 600,000 distinct CDR3 sequences, with 15% to 20% as singletons. The sequenced sample was PBMCs or a T cell subset sorted from them (not recorded which). The receptors originated from an adult woman who had mild COVID-19 (a few samples of this study predate the infection). Cell type and time point are not known.

This rearrangement joins TRBV9 to TRBJ1-2; D unresolved. V lost 5 bases and J lost 4, with 9 bases in between. The CDR3 runs to 12 residues. The germline gives CDR1 SGDLS, CDR2 YYNGEE. The CDR3 DNA follows: TGTGCCAGCAGGGATCAGCTCTATGGCTACACCTTC. Encoded protein: CASRDQLYGYTF.

This clonotype has a handful of counts. The CDR3 DNA sequence: TGTGCCAGCAGTTTGTTTATGGGGGCCTCCTACGAGCAGTACTTC. Translated, it gives CASSLFMGASYEQYF. The V call is TRBV12-3 or TRBV12-4, the J call TRBJ2-7; D is possibly TRBD1 (6 bases). Trimming took off 3 bases at V and 0 bases at J, with 12 bases between the two ends. The CDR3 is 15 amino acids.

This clonotype was seen a handful of times. The chain recombines TRBV7-8 with TRBJ2-6; D might be TRBD2 (5 bases). Germline V CDR1 and CDR2: SGHVS, FQNEAQ. Between the trimmed V and J ends, which lost 8 bases and 4 bases, there was a span of 12 bases. The CDR3 runs 14 residues. The CDR3 DNA follows: TGTGCCAGCGGACTCCCCGGGGGGGCCAACGTCCTGACTTTC. Residues: CASGLPGGANVLTF. The variable domain in full, with the rest retrieved from reference TRBV7-8 and TRBJ2-6, is GAGVSQSPRYKVAKRGQDVALRCDPISGHVSLFWYQQALGQGPEFLTYFQNEAQLDKSGLPSDRFFAERPEGSVSTLKIQRTQQEDSAVYLCASGLPGGANVLTFGAGSRLTVL.

As for this clonotype: A much larger clone lies a single base off, so this may be a read error. Written as DNA, the CDR3 is TGCAGCGTTGTGCGGGGGAGCTCCTACGAGCAGTACTTC. Its translation: CSVVRGSSYEQYF. The chain is built from TRBV29-1 and TRBJ2-7; 7 bases line up with TRBD2. This CDR3 has 13 amino acids. The V gene's germline CDR1 is SQVTM and CDR2 ANQGSEA. J was trimmed by 0 bases and V by 4 bases; bases with no gene match: 3.

V and J are TRBV27 and TRBJ1-5; D unresolved. The V and J ends lost 2 bases and 5 bases respectively, with 10 bases between them. Germline CDR1 and CDR2: MNHEY and SMNVEV (reference sequence). The CDR3 length is 14 residues. This CDR3 reads CASSLTPSDQPQHF. CDR3 in DNA: TGTGCCAGCAGTTTAACCCCCTCGGATCAGCCCCAGCATTTT.

The chain combines TRBV6-2 or TRBV6-3 with TRBJ2-1; D perhaps matches TRBD2 (5 bases). CDR1 is MNHEY, CDR2 SVGEGT, per germline. The CDR3 has 16 amino acids. Between the trimmed V and J ends, which lost 7 bases and 0 bases, there was a span of 16 bases. CDR3 residues: CASTLGGGISYNEQFF. CDR3 in DNA: TGTGCCAGCACCCTAGGCGGAGGAATCTCCTACAATGAGCAGTTCTTC.

This clonotype was seen a handful of times. The chain combines TRBV5-4 with TRBJ1-1; TRBD1 matches 9 bases. Per germline, CDR1 SGHNT and CDR2 YYREEE (reference sequence). The V gene end was trimmed by 4 bases and the J gene end by 5 bases; junction bases not matched to a gene: 9. The CDR3 is made up of 15 amino acids. The CDR3, as DNA: TGTGCCAGCAGCGTAAAGGACAGGGGCCAGACTGAAGCTTTCTTT. Protein product: CASSVKDRGQTEAFF.

This clonotype occurred a few times. The chain has TRBV2 and TRBJ2-6; unclear D gene. Trimming took off 11 bases at V and 0 bases at J, with 17 bases between the two ends. The germline CDR1 and CDR2 sequences are SNHLY and FYNNEI. The CDR3 runs 16 residues. CDR3: CAGSGQISSGANVLTF. CDR3 sequence (DNA): TGTGCCGGGTCTGGGCAGATCAGCTCTGGGGCCAACGTCCTGACTTTC. Drawing the rest from reference TRBV2 and TRBJ2-6, the complete variable domain is EPEVTQTPSHQVTQMGQEVILRCVPISNHLYFYWYRQILGQKVEFLVSFYNNEISEKSEIFDDQFSVERPDGSNFTLKIRSTKLEDSAMYFCAGSGQISSGANVLTFGAGSRLTVL.

There are a few counts of this clonotype. The chain employs TRBV7-9 and TRBJ2-3, with 7 bases aligning to TRBD2. The CDR3 spans 13 residues. Germline CDR1 is SEHNR and CDR2 is FQNEAQ (reference sequence). Trimming cost V 1 base and J 12 bases; bases outside gene matches: 7. This CDR3 reads CASSLVGTTDQYF. The CDR3 region has the DNA TGTGCCAGCAGCTTAGTGGGGACTACGGATCAGTATTTT.

The V gene is TRBV24-1, the J gene TRBJ1-1; D gene unclear. V dropped 5 bases and J dropped 0 bases, with 12 bases sitting between them. CDR3 length: 15 amino acids. From germline, CDR1 is KGHDR and CDR2 SFDVKD. The CDR3 DNA reads TGTGCCACCAGTGGCCCAGGTCGGATGAACACTGAAGCTTTCTTT. Translation gives CATSGPGRMNTEAFF.

The sample holds a few counts of this clonotype. This chain uses TRBV7-9 with TRBJ2-1; the D gene is possibly TRBD2 (7 bases). Germline V gene data show CDR1 as SEHNR and CDR2 as FQNEAQ (reference sequence). V gave up 1 base and J gave up 8 bases, with 18 bases separating them. CDR3 length equals 16 residues. The CDR3 DNA reads TGTGCCAGCAGCTTAGGCCTAGGGGGAGGGCAGGATGAGCAGTTCTTC. Its protein product is CASSLGLGGGQDEQFF.

The chain has TRBV6-5 and TRBJ1-1; weak D call: TRBD1 (5 bases). The length of the CDR3 is 14 residues. Germline V gene data show CDR1 as MNHEY and CDR2 as SVGAGI. Trimming took off 5 bases at V and 7 bases at J, with 17 bases between the two ends. CDR3 DNA: TGTGCCAGCAGTGAACGGGGGTTTCAGAGTGAAGCTTTCTTT. It encodes CASSERGFQSEAFF.